The 7 T cell receptor beta chains below were found in one sample sequenced in a study of blood T cells in healthy people across ages. PCR was performed a second time for 7 to 11 cycles using a sample-barcoded 5' primer and a J-beta primer mix. TCRdb passed the 5' RACE reads through MiXCR, listing each CDR3 protein once. This table holds 550,000 to 800,000 distinct CDR3 sequences, about 30% found once. The sample was blood. The receptor source for this set is a woman aged 80 or over in good health.

This sequence joins TRBV7-2 and TRBJ2-7, with D hard to call. Trimming stripped 5 bases from V and 1 base from J, with 15 bases between. The CDR3 runs 15 residues. From germline, CDR1 is SGHTA and CDR2 FQGNSA. This CDR3 reads CASSQVAQRSYEQYF. In DNA form, the CDR3 reads TGTGCCAGCAGCCAAGTAGCTCAACGGTCCTACGAGCAGTACTTC. The whole variable domain, filled in from reference TRBV7-2 and TRBJ2-7, reads GAGVSQSPSNKVTEKGKDVELRCDPISGHTALYWYRQSLGQGLEFLIYFQGNSAPDKSGLPSDRFSAERTGGSVSTLTIQRTQQEDSAVYLCASSQVAQRSYEQYFGPGTRLTVT.

This clonotype was observed many times. This chain links TRBV5-6 with TRBJ2-3; 10 bases line up with TRBD2. Germline V gives CDR1 SGHDT, CDR2 YYEEEE. This CDR3 comprises 16 residues. Trimming cost V 2 bases and J 1 base; bases outside gene matches: 4. DNA for the CDR3: TGTGCCAGCAGCTTTTTGAGCGGGGGGGGCACAGATACGCAGTATTTT. Translation gives CASSFLSGGGTDTQYF.

V usage is TRBV7-9 and J usage is TRBJ1-4; perhaps TRBD1 as D (5 bases). The CDR3 is 14 amino acids. The V gene lost 5 bases and the J gene lost 4 bases, with 11 bases spanning the gap. CDR1 is SEHNR and CDR2 is FQNEAQ in the germline V gene (reference sequence). The CDR3, as DNA: TGTGCCAGCAGCAACAGGCAGCTTAATGAAAAACTGTTTTTT. It codes for CASSNRQLNEKLFF.

The genes are TRBV6-5 and TRBJ1-2; 11 positions agree with TRBD1. This CDR3 is 15 amino acids long. The V gene's germline CDR1 is MNHEY and CDR2 SVGAGI. The junction had 7 bases not matched to a gene; V was cut back by 6 bases and J by 4 bases. CDR3 coding DNA: TGTGCCAGCAGACCCGGACAGGGGGCCATCTATGGCTACACCTTC. This codes for CASRPGQGAIYGYTF.

This clonotype came up many times. This chain links TRBV10-3 with TRBJ2-4, with D possibly being TRBD1 (5 bases). Trimming pared 10 bases from V and 2 bases from J, leaving 9 bases between. Germline V gene lookup returns CDR1 ENHRY and CDR2 SYGVKD. The CDR3 is 12 amino acids. The CDR3 region has the DNA TGTGCCACTAGGGGTACCAAAAACATTCAGTACTTC. Encoded protein: CATRGTKNIQYF.

This clonotype was detected ten times or more. The chain employs TRBV20-1 and TRBJ2-3, with D perhaps matching TRBD1 or TRBD2 (6 bases each). CDR1 and CDR2 from the germline V gene are DFQATT and SNEGSKA (reference sequence). Trimming shortened V by 3 bases and J by 3 bases, and 13 bases separated the two germline ends. The CDR3 runs to 14 residues. CDR3 loop: CSARIVGGTDTQYF. The CDR3 nucleotides read TGCAGTGCTAGGATAGTAGGGGGGACAGATACGCAGTATTTT.

This rearrangement joins TRBV3-1 to TRBJ1-2; tentatively, D is TRBD1 (6 bases). Germline V gene lookup returns CDR1 LGHDT and CDR2 YNNKEL (reference sequence). V lost 1 base and J lost 4, with 16 bases in between. The CDR3 is 16 residues long. The CDR3: CASSQGQGLLGYGYTF. The CDR3 region has the DNA TGTGCCAGCAGCCAAGGGCAGGGGTTGCTTGGCTATGGCTACACCTTC.